The source of this TCR beta chain is a study of human T cells and chemical hapten exposure. At the level of the study: Read at 6 days, the patch tests placed 0.01% DPC on the upper back.

This clonotype showed up just a few times. Its antigen is currently unknown. Whole-study results and caveats: DPC sensitization did not alter TCRs above 1 in 1000 frequency.

TCRdb recomputed calls from the RACE reads with MiXCR, one row per CDR3 protein. The table has fewer than 70,000 distinct CDR3 sequences, around 7% seen once; the top ten hold 1.6%. Indicated time point: pre-sensitization, week 0. This sample's treatment: therapeutic diphenylcyclopropenone sensitization with weekly scalp DPC. Germline values: CDR1 SEHNR, CDR2 FQNEAQ (reference sequence). The CDR3 extends over 15 amino acids. V was pared by 1 base and J by 7 bases, with 11 bases between. Sequenced material: whole blood, taken in connection with sensitization to the hapten diphenylcyclopropenone (DPC). The chain employs TRBV7-9 and TRBJ1-6; D uncertain. The source is a woman younger than 45 with alopecia areata. Some clones in this sample may be carry-over from other donors' samples. The CDR3 is CASSLGGSTNSPLHF. CDR3 nucleotide sequence: TGTGCCAGCAGCTTAGGAGGCAGTACCAATTCACCCCTCCACTTT.